This TCR beta chain came from a study of radiation and T cells in renal cell carcinoma. Comments on this clone: Its antigen is as yet unknown.

Described time point: blood 4 weeks post-SBRT, at nephrectomy. Treatment meaning: 15 Gy SBRT to primary tumor, nephrectomy 4 weeks later. Nephrectomy followed 15 Gy stereotactic body radiation by 4 weeks. Blood was sampled at baseline, 2 weeks and 4 weeks after SBRT. General study results and limits: Pretreatment tumor biopsies were lacking, so baseline clonotypes are unknown. In blood, top tumor clones expanded by 2 weeks, shrinking by 4.

Sequencing was performed with immunoSEQ multiplex PCR; in TCRdb, only in-frame clones are kept and a portion is missing. The table shows 97,000 or so clones, with 70% to 85% occurring only once. Trimming took off 4 bases at V and 2 bases at J, with 15 bases between the two ends. This CDR3 has 15 amino acids. Germline CDR1 reads SQVTM; CDR2 reads ANQGSEA. The chain carries TRBV29-1 and TRBJ2-1, with unresolved D. This TCR derives from a man in his fifties or sixties with renal cell carcinoma. This specimen was blood, taken from a patient whose treatment included radiotherapy and nephrectomy. Written as DNA, the CDR3 is TGCAGCGTTGGGGTCCCTACCCTGACCTACAATGAGCAGTTCTTC. Encoded protein: CSVGVPTLTYNEQFF.